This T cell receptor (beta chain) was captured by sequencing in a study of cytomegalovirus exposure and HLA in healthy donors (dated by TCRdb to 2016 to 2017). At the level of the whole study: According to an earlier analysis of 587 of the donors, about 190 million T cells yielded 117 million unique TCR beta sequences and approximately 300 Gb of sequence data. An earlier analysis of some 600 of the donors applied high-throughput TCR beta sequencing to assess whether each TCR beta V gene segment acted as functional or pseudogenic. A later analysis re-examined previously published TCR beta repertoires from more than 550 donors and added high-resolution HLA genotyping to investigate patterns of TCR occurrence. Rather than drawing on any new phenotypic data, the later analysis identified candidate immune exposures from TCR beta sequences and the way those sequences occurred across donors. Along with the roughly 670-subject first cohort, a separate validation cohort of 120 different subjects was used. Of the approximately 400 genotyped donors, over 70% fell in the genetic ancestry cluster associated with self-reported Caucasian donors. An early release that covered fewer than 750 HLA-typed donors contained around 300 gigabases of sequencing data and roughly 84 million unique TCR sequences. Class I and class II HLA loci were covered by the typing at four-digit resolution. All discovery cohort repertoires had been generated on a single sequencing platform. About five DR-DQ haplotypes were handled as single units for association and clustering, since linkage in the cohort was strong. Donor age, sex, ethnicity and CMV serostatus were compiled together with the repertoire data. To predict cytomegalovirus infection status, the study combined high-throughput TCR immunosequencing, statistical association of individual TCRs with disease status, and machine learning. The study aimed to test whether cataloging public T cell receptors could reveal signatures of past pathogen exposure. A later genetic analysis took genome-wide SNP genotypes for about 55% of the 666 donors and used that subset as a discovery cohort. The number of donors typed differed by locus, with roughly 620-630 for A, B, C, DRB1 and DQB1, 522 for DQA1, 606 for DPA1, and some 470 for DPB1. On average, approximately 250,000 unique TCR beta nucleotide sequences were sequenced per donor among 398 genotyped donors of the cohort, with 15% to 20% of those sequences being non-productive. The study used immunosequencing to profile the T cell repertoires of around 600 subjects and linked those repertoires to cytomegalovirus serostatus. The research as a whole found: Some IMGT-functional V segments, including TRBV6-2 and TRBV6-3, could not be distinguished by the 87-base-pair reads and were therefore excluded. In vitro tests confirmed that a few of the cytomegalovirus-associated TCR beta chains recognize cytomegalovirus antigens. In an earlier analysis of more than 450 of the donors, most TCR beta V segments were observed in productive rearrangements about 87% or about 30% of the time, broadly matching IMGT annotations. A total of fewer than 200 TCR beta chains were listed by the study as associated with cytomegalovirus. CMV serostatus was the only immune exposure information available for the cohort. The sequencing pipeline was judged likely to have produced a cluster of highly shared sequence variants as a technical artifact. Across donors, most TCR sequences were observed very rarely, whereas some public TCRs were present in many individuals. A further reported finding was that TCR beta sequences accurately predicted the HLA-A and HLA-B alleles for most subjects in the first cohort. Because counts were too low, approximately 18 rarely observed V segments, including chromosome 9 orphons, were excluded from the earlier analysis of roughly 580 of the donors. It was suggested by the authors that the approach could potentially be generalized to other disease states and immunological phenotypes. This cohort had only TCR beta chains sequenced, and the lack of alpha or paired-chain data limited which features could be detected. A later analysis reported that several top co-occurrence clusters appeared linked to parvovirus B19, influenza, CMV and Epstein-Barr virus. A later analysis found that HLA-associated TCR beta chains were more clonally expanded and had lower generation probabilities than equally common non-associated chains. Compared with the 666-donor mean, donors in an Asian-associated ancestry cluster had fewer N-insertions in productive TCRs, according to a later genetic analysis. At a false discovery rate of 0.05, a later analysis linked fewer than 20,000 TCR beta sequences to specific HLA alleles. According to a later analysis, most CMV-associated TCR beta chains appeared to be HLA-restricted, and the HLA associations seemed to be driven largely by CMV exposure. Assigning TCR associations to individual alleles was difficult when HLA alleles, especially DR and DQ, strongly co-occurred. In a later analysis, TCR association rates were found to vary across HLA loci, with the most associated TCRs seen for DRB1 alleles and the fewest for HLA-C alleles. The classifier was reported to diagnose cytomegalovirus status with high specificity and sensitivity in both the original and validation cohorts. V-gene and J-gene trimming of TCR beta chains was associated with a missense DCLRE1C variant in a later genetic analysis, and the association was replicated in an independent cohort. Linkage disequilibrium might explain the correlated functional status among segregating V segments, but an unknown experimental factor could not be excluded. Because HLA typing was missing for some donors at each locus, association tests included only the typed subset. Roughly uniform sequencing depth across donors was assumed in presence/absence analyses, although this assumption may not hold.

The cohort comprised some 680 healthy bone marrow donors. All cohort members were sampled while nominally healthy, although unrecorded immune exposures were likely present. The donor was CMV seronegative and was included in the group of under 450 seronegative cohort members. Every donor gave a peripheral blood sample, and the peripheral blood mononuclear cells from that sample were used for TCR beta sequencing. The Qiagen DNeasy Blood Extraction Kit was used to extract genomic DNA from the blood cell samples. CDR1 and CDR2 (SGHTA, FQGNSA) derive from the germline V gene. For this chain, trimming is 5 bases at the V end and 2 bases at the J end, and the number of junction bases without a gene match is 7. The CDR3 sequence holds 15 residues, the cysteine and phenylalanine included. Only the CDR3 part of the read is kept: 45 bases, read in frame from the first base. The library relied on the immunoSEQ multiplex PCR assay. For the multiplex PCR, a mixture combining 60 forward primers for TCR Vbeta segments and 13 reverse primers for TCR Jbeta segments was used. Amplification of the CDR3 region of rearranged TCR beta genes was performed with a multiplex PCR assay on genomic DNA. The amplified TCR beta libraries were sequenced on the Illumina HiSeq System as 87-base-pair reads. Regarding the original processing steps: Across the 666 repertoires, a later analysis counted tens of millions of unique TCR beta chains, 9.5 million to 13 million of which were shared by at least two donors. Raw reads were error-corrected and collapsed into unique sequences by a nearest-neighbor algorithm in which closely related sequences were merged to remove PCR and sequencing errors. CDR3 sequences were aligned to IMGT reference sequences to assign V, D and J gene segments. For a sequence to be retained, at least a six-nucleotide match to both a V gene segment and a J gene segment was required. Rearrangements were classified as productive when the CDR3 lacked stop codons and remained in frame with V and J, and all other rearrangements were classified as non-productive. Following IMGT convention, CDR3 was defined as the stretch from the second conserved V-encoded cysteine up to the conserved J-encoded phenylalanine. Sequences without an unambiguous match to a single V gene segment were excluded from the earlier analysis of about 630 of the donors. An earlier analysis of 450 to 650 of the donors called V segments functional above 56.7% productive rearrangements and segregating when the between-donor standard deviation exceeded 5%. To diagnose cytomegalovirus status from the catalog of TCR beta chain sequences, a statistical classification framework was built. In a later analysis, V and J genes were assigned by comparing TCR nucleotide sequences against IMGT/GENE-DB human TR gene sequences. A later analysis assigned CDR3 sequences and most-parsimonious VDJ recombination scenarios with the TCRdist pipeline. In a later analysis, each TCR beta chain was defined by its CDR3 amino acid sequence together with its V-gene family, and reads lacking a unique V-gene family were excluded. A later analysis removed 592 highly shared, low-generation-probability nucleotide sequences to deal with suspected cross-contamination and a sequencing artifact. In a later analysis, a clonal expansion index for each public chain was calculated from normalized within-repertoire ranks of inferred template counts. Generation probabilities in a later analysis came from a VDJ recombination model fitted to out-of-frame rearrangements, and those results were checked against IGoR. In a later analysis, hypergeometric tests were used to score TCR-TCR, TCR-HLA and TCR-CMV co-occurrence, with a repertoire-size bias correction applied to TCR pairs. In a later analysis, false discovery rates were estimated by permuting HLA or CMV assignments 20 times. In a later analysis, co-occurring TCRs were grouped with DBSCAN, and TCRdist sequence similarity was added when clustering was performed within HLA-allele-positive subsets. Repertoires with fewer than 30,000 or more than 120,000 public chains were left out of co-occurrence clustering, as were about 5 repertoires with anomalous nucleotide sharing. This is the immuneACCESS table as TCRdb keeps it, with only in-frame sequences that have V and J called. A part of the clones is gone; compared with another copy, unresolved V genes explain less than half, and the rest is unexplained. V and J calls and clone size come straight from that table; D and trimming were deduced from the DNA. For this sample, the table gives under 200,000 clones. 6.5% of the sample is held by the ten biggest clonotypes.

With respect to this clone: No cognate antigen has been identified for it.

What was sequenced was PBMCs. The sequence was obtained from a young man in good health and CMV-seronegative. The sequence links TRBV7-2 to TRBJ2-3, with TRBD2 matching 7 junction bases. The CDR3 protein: CASSPQRGDTDTQYF. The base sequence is TGTGCCAGCAGCCCCCAGCGGGGCGACACAGATACGCAGTATTTT.